One T cell receptor beta chain is described in this entry. The data were taken from a study of cytomegalovirus exposure and HLA in healthy donors. V shed 1 base and J shed 6 bases, with 12 bases lying between them. This CDR3 spans 14 amino acids. CDR1 is SGDLS and CDR2 is YYNGEE in the germline V gene. The study ran its PCR with 60 Vbeta and 13 Jbeta primers. Here immunoSEQ multiplex PCR was the method, and the copy in TCRdb shows in-frame clones only, minus some. In total, the table holds around 80,000 clones. The sequenced material came from PBMCs. The origin of this receptor is a middle-aged man in good health and CMV-seronegative. V is TRBV9 and J is TRBJ2-3; unclear D gene. CDR3 nucleotides: TGTGCCAGCAGCGTAATGGCAGTGAAGGATACGCAGTATTTT. This encodes CASSVMAVKDTQYF.